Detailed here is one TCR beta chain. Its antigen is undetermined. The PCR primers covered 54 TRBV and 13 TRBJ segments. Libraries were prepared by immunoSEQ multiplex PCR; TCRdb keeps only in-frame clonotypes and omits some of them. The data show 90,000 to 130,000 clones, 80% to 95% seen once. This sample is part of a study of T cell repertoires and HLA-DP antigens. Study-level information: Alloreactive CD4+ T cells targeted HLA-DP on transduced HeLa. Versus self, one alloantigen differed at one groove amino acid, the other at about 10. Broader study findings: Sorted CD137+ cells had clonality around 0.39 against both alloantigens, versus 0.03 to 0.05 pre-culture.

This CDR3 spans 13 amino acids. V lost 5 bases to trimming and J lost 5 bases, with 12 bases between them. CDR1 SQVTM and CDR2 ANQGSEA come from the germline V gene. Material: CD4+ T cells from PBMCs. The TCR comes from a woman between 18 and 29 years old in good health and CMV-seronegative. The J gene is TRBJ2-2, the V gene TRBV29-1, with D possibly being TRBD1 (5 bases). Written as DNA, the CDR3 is TGCAGCGTTAGCAGGGATTTAACCGGGGAGCTGTTTTTT. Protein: CSVSRDLTGELFF.